Presented here are 27 T cell receptor beta chains from one specimen sequenced in a study of blood T cell repertoires in COVID-19 (dated by TCRdb to about 2020). The library was made by the immunoSEQ multiplex PCR assay. Sourced from immuneACCESS, this table was stored by TCRdb with only in-frame sequences that have V and J called. A share of the clones is absent; for the studies checked, an unresolved V gene accounts for under half, and the remainder has no known explanation. A total of approximately 75,000 clones appear in this sample, about 85% of them only once. Of the sample, just over 5% falls within the top ten clones. Sequenced material: peripheral blood. These receptors came from a man older than 75 with acute or convalescent COVID-19.

J is TRBJ2-5 and V is TRBV28; 8 nucleotides line up with TRBD2. V shed 7 bases and J 5 bases; nucleotides not matched to a gene: 15. This CDR3 has 16 amino acids. Germline V gene lookup returns CDR1 MDHEN and CDR2 SYDVKM. Here the CDR3 reads CASKGWRRGAGETQYF. The DNA for the CDR3 is TGTGCCAGCAAAGGCTGGCGGCGGGGGGCGGGTGAGACCCAGTACTTC.

The chain couples TRBV6-6 to TRBJ1-1; D unclear. The CDR3 covers 13 residues. Germline values: CDR1 MNHNY, CDR2 SVGAGI (reference sequence). The V and J ends lost 6 bases and 2 bases respectively, with 10 bases between them. The CDR3, as DNA: TGTGCCAGCAGGTCCCAATTTAACACTGAAGCTTTCTTT. It specifies CASRSQFNTEAFF.

This chain joins TRBV9 and TRBJ2-1; 7 bases are shared with TRBD2. Germline V lookup: CDR1 SGDLS, CDR2 YYNGEE. Trimming took 4 bases from V and 0 from J; bases not matched to a gene: 13. The CDR3 sequence is 18 residues long. The CDR3 region is CASSRVGVGGSSYNEQFF. Written as DNA, the CDR3 is TGTGCCAGCAGCCGAGTAGGGGTCGGCGGGAGCTCCTACAATGAGCAGTTCTTC.

V is TRBV24-1 and J is TRBJ2-3; TRBD1 matches 7 bases. V lost 1 base, J lost 3 bases, and 6 bases stayed unmatched. The CDR3 runs to 16 residues. Per the germline V gene, CDR1 is KGHDR and CDR2 is SFDVKD. CDR3 sequence: CATSDLRGRGTDTQYF. The CDR3, as DNA: TGTGCCACCAGTGATTTAAGGGGGCGCGGGACAGATACGCAGTATTTT.

The chain has TRBV6-4 and TRBJ1-3; D possibly corresponds to TRBD1 (5 bases). The CDR3 sequence is 16 residues long. Trimming took off 0 bases at V and 1 base at J, with 10 bases between the two ends. CDR1 and CDR2 (germline): MRHNA, SNTAGT. Here the CDR3 reads CASSDSCRVSGNTIYF. The CDR3 nucleotides are TGTGCCAGCAGTGACTCCTGCAGGGTATCTGGAAACACCATATATTTT.

The chain is built from TRBV24-1 and TRBJ2-2, with 8 bases that match TRBD1. V gave up 2 bases and J gave up 1 base; unmatched junction bases: 2. CDR3 length: 16 residues. The germline V gene has CDR1 KGHDR and CDR2 SFDVKD. The CDR3 spells CATSDYGTGNTGELFF. In nucleotides, the CDR3 is TGTGCCACCAGTGATTATGGGACAGGGAACACCGGGGAGCTGTTTTTT.

V is TRBV14 and J is TRBJ2-7; 9 bases line up with TRBD1. The V segment lost 5 bases and the J segment 6 bases; nucleotides outside the gene matches: 5. Germline-derived CDR1 and CDR2 are SGHDN and FVKESK. The CDR3 consists of 13 residues. Here the CDR3 reads CASSWDRVTEQYF. In nucleotides, the CDR3 is TGTGCCAGCAGCTGGGACAGGGTCACCGAGCAGTACTTC.

The chain joins TRBV24-1 to TRBJ2-2, with TRBD1 matching 10 bases. Trimming cost V 5 bases and J 4 bases; bases outside gene matches: 3. Germline V gene lookup returns CDR1 KGHDR and CDR2 SFDVKD. The CDR3 loop spans 15 amino acids. CDR3 coding DNA: TGTGCCACCAGTGGGGGGACAGGGGTCACCGGGGAGCTGTTTTTT. It yields the protein CATSGGTGVTGELFF.

The rearrangement joins TRBV7-9 to TRBJ2-7; TRBD2 agrees at 15 bases. The germline V gene has CDR1 SEHNR and CDR2 FQNEAQ (reference sequence). Trimming removed 2 bases from V and 4 bases from J; junction bases left unmatched: 6. The CDR3 runs 17 residues. The CDR3, as DNA: TGTGCCAGCAGCTTACCTACCGGGACTAGCGGGGGGTACGAGCAGTACTTC. Its translation is CASSLPTGTSGGYEQYF.

In this sample, this clone turned up once. The chain combines TRBV18 with TRBJ2-1; TRBD2 agrees at 9 bases. The CDR3 contains 16 residues. V shed 4 bases, J shed 0 bases, and the junction held 4 bases outside the gene matches. Germline CDR1 is KGHSH and CDR2 is LQKENI. The CDR3 bases are TGTGCCAGCTCACAACTTAGCGGGAGCTCCTACAATGAGCAGTTCTTC. Translating gives CASSQLSGSSYNEQFF.

This chain joins TRBV7-7 and TRBJ2-2, with D perhaps matching TRBD2 (6 bases). Trimming stripped 4 bases from V and 3 bases from J, with 15 bases between. The germline V gene encodes CDR1 SSHAT and CDR2 FNYEAQ (reference sequence). The CDR3 is 16 amino acids. The CDR3 bases are TGTGCCAGCAGCTCCCCCCCGGGGGACTACACCGGGGAGCTGTTTTTT. This gives the protein CASSSPPGDYTGELFF. Full variable domain (outside the CDR3, taken from reference TRBV7-7 and TRBJ2-2): GAGVSQSPRYKVTKRGQDVTLRCDPISSHATLYWYQQALGQGPEFLTYFNYEAQPDKSGLPSDRFSAERPEGSISTLTIQRTEQRDSAMYRCASSSPPGDYTGELFFGEGSRLTVL.

The chain recombines TRBV12-5 with TRBJ2-1; 14 bases fit TRBD2. The CDR3 totals 20 residues. Germline lookup yields CDR1 LGHNT and CDR2 FRNRAP. J lost 0 bases, V lost 6 bases, and 13 bases had no gene match. CDR3 DNA: TGTGCTAGTGGACCCGGGACTAGCGGGAGTAGACGGATCTCCTACAATGAGCAGTTCTTC. As protein: CASGPGTSGSRRISYNEQFF.

This rearrangement joins TRBV6-1 to TRBJ2-1; TRBD1 aligns across 8 bases. The CDR3 has 18 residues. The V gene's germline CDR1 is MNHNS and CDR2 SASEGT. V was pared by 4 bases and J by 1 base, with 12 bases of the junction left unmatched. The DNA of the CDR3 is TGTGCCAGCAGTGGAGCCGGGACAGGTTCCCCGTCCTACAATGAGCAGTTCTTC. It codes for CASSGAGTGSPSYNEQFF.

This chain links TRBV2 with TRBJ1-5; 9 bases are a match to TRBD1. CDR1 SNHLY and CDR2 FYNNEI come from the germline V gene. This CDR3 is 17 amino acids long. V lost 0 bases, J lost 1 base, and 4 bases stayed unmatched. CDR3 sequence reads: CASSEAGTGNSNQPQHF. CDR3 coding DNA: TGTGCCAGCAGTGAAGCCGGGACAGGGAACAGCAATCAGCCCCAGCATTTT.

This clone was found once. This chain uses TRBV7-2 with TRBJ2-1; TRBD2 aligns across 9 bases. V gave up 5 bases and J gave up 5 bases; unmatched junction bases: 16. From germline, CDR1 is SGHTA and CDR2 FQGNSA. CDR3 length: 18 residues. The chain's CDR3 is CASSDLGLAAATDNEQFF. The DNA for the CDR3 is TGTGCCAGCAGCGATTTGGGACTAGCCGCTGCTACAGACAATGAGCAGTTCTTC.

The rearrangement joins TRBV11-2 to TRBJ2-1, with 11 positions matching TRBD2. The V segment lost 2 bases and the J segment 5 bases; nucleotides outside the gene matches: 2. The germline CDR1 and CDR2 sequences are SGHAT and FQNNGV. CDR3 length: 15 residues. CDR3 loop: CASSLRGLADNEQFF. In DNA, the CDR3 is TGTGCCAGCAGCTTAAGGGGACTAGCGGACAATGAGCAGTTCTTC.

The rearrangement links TRBV15 to TRBJ1-3; D gene ambiguous. The CDR3 length is 16 residues. V lost 1 base, J lost 0 bases, and 10 bases lay in between. Germline CDR1 and CDR2: LNHNV and YYDKDF (reference sequence). CDR3 protein: CATSRGYINSGNTIYF. The CDR3 DNA follows: TGTGCCACCAGCAGAGGATACATCAACTCTGGAAACACCATATATTTT.

The chain links TRBV9 to TRBJ2-2; 9 nucleotides match TRBD1. From germline, CDR1 is SGDLS and CDR2 YYNGEE. The CDR3 length is 15 residues. Unmatched junction bases numbered 12, after V lost 3 bases and J lost 12 bases. CDR3 nucleotide sequence: TGTGCCAGCAGCGCCCAACCACAGGGGGCCAGGCAGCTGTTTTTT. As protein: CASSAQPQGARQLFF.

The chain joins TRBV6-6 to TRBJ1-5; D unclear. Germline V lookup: CDR1 MNHNY, CDR2 SVGAGI (reference sequence). CDR3 size: 15 residues. Trimming shortened V by 0 bases and J by 11 bases, and 17 bases separated the two germline ends. CDR3 sequence (DNA): TGTGCCAGCAGTTACTCGGCGGGTCTCAATCTAGCCCAGCATTTT. Translation: CASSYSAGLNLAQHF.

This sequence joins TRBV28 and TRBJ1-3, with 8 bases identical to TRBD1. The germline V gene encodes CDR1 MDHEN and CDR2 SYDVKM. The junction had 3 bases not matched to a gene; V was cut back by 3 bases and J by 2 bases. CDR3 length: 15 amino acids. CDR3 sequence: CASSLSTGAGNTIYF. The DNA for the CDR3 is TGTGCCAGCAGTTTGTCGACAGGGGCTGGAAACACCATATATTTT.

This chain uses TRBV5-4 with TRBJ2-7; D perhaps matches TRBD1 (6 bases). V shed 4 bases and J shed 2 bases, with 13 bases lying between them. The germline V gene encodes CDR1 SGHNT and CDR2 YYREEE (reference sequence). This CDR3 comprises 14 residues. This chain's CDR3 is CASSPYQGTYEQYF. The CDR3 DNA reads TGTGCCAGCAGCCCCTACCAGGGGACCTACGAGCAGTACTTC.

This chain connects TRBV18 to TRBJ2-7; D might be TRBD1 (5 bases). Trimming took 3 bases from V and 2 from J, leaving 8 bases between them. This CDR3 is 13 amino acids long. Germline V lookup: CDR1 KGHSH, CDR2 LQKENI. The CDR3 reads CASSPQGAYEQYF. DNA of the CDR3: TGTGCCAGCTCACCCCAGGGTGCCTACGAGCAGTACTTC.

In its sample, this clone was seen once. This chain uses TRBV7-2 with TRBJ2-1; 8 nucleotides match TRBD2. Germline V CDR1 and CDR2: SGHTA, FQGNSA. The length of the CDR3 is 15 residues. The V gene end was trimmed by 5 bases and the J gene end by 3 bases; junction bases not matched to a gene: 6. The CDR3 nucleotides are TGTGCCAGCAGCACCCGGGGGGGCCGCTACAATGAGCAGTTCTTC. This gives the protein CASSTRGGRYNEQFF.

This clone was seen a handful of times. J is TRBJ2-7 and V is TRBV7-9, with D maybe TRBD1 (5 bases). Trimming removed 2 bases from V and 4 bases from J, with 12 bases in between. Germline-derived CDR1 and CDR2 are SEHNR and FQNEAQ (reference sequence). This CDR3 is built from 14 residues. Here the CDR3 reads CASSLRADSYEQYF. Here the CDR3 DNA reads TGTGCCAGCAGCTTAAGGGCCGACAGTTACGAGCAGTACTTC.

This rearrangement joins TRBV6-5 to TRBJ1-3, with D maybe TRBD1 (5 bases). V gave up 5 bases and J gave up 2 bases, with 10 bases separating them. CDR1 and CDR2 from the germline V gene are MNHEY and SVGAGI. The CDR3 runs to 14 residues. DNA for the CDR3: TGTGCCAGCAGTAGGGGTGATGCTGGAAACACCATATATTTT. Its translation is CASSRGDAGNTIYF.

This clone showed up just a few times. The genes are TRBV6-2 or TRBV6-3 and TRBJ2-3, with 7 bases matching TRBD1. The junction had 7 bases not matched to a gene; V was cut back by 4 bases and J by 3 bases. Germline CDR1 and CDR2: MNHEY and SVGEGT. CDR3 length equals 15 residues. The chain's CDR3 is CASSSGPGGTDTQYF. CDR3 in DNA: TGTGCCAGCAGTTCGGGTCCAGGGGGAACAGATACGCAGTATTTT.

The J gene is TRBJ2-5, the V gene TRBV7-2; 9 bases map to TRBD1. V dropped 8 bases and J dropped 4; count of bases not matched to a gene: 5. There are 13 residues in the CDR3. Germline V gene lookup returns CDR1 SGHTA and CDR2 FQGNSA. CDR3 region: CASSGQGGETQYF. The CDR3 region has the DNA TGTGCCAGCTCGGGACAGGGCGGAGAGACCCAGTACTTC.